This T cell receptor beta chain was profiled in a study of radiotherapy plus CTLA-4 blockade in lung cancer. Study context: Across the patients, objective responses occurred in approximately 19%, and disease control in 30% to 40%.

Only in-frame clones appear in the TCRdb table, and some are missing; sequencing was by immunoSEQ multiplex PCR. The sample has around 22,000 clones; over 55% are singletons. Chemo-refractory metastatic non-small-cell lung cancer patients received focal radiation with ipilimumab CTLA-4 blockade. Concerning this clone itself: As yet, its antigen is unknown.

V was pared by 4 bases and J by 1 base, with 10 bases of the junction left unmatched. Germline CDR1 is SGHTA and CDR2 is FQGNSA. The CDR3 is 16 amino acids. Findings and caveats of the study: Expansion of tumor-derived TCR clones was observed in blood after radiotherapy plus ipilimumab. Early blood T cell clone changes and increased post-radiation serum interferon-beta were reportedly the strongest response predictors.

Sequencing used peripheral blood, obtained from a patient treated with radiotherapy plus ipilimumab. The clonotype was recovered from a human donor with non-small cell lung cancer whose response to radiotherapy plus ipilimumab could not be evaluated. The rearrangement joins TRBV7-2 to TRBJ2-7, with TRBD1 matching over 7 bases. CDR3 region: CASSSPTRTGSYEQYF. The CDR3 nucleotides read TGTGCCAGCAGCTCGCCTACCCGGACAGGATCCTACGAGCAGTACTTC.